This TCR beta chain derives from a study of cytomegalovirus exposure and HLA in healthy donors. The study's findings and limits: Among the CMV-associated chains, three were confirmed in vitro as specific for CMV antigens. The study labeled 150 to 200 TCR beta chains cytomegalovirus-associated.

Among the 90 to 150 subjects of the validation cohort, separate from the roughly 600-subject first cohort, were the donors. Repertoires were generated with immunoSEQ multiplex PCR, while TCRdb's copy carries only in-frame clones and drops some. Among about 330,000 clones listed, 80% to 90% were seen once. Germline values: CDR1 SGHVS, CDR2 FNYEAQ. Trimming took off 7 bases at V and 5 bases at J, with 8 bases between the two ends. The CDR3 sequence is 11 residues long. Details on this clone: Antigen unknown.

Sequenced material: PBMCs. The V gene is TRBV7-6, the J gene TRBJ1-1; tentative D call: TRBD1 (5 bases). This TCR was recovered from a woman between 18 and 30 years old in good health and CMV-seronegative. The CDR3 protein is CASTQGTEAFF. CDR3 sequence (DNA): TGTGCCAGCACCCAGGGTACTGAAGCTTTCTTT.